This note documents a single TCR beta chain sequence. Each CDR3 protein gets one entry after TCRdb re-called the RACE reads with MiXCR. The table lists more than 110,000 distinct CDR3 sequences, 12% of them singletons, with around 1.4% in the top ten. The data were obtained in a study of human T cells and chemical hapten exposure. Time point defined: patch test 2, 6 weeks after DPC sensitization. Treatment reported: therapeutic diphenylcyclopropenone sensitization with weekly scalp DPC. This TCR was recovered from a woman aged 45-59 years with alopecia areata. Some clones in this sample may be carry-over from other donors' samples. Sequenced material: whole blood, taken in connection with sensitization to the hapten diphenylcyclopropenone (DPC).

CDR3 residues: CASSRAGVSYEQYF. DNA for the CDR3: TGTGCCAGTAGTCGAGCAGGGGTTTCCTACGAGCAGTACTTC. The chain recombines TRBV19 with TRBJ2-7; a possible D gene is TRBD1 (6 bases). CDR1 and CDR2 (germline): LNHDA, SQIVND (reference sequence). V lost 5 bases and J lost 1, with 12 bases in between. This CDR3 contains 14 residues.